The source of this TCR beta chain is a study of T-cell memory formation after mild COVID-19. As for the study in general: Clusters were largely donor specific. Overall study results and limits: Pre-infection memory held some responding clones, suggesting pre-existing cross-reactive T cells responded.

With regard to this clonotype: Its target is unknown.

TCRdb reprocessed the 5' RACE reads via MiXCR and lists one record per CDR3 protein. Here the sample spans over 300,000 distinct CDR3 sequences, around 20% being singletons. CDR1 is LGHNA, CDR2 YSLEER, per germline. The V end lost 0 bases, the J end lost 8 bases, and 19 bases lay between the germline ends. The length of the CDR3 is 16 residues. The J gene is TRBJ1-2, the V gene TRBV4-3; TRBD1 is a possible D gene (6 bases). The TCR sequence derives from a man in his late teens or twenties who had mild COVID-19 (a few samples of this study predate the infection). Cell type and time point are not known. The specimen sequenced was PBMCs or a T cell subset sorted from them (not recorded which). CDR3 sequence: CASSQEGSGTLTGYTF. The CDR3 nucleotides are TGCGCCAGCAGCCAAGAGGGGTCAGGGACACTTACGGGCTACACCTTC.